These 3 T cell receptor beta chains were sequenced from one sample in a study of T cells after yellow fever vaccination. TCRdb itself ran the 5' RACE reads through MiXCR, one entry per CDR3 protein. Counted here are 120,000 or so distinct CDR3 sequences, 5.5% to 8% occurring once; the ten biggest clones make up 2.5% to 3.5%. Material: CD4+ T cells sorted from PBMCs, obtained around 45 days after the first yellow fever vaccination. These receptors were obtained from a man younger than 35 who received the YFV17D yellow fever vaccine.

This clonotype occurred many times. The chain carries TRBV6-2 or TRBV6-3 and TRBJ2-5, with 7 bases that match TRBD1. CDR1 and CDR2 (germline): MNHEY, SVGEGT. The junction had 8 bases not matched to a gene; V was cut back by 2 bases and J by 5 bases. This CDR3 contains 15 residues. The CDR3 loop is CASSYGDSWRETQYF. CDR3 coding DNA: TGTGCCAGCAGTTACGGGGACAGCTGGCGGGAGACCCAGTACTTC.

DNA of the CDR3: TGTGCCAGCAGCTTATGGCAGGGGGACCAGGCCCAGCATTTT. Residues: CASSLWQGDQAQHF. This chain uses TRBV7-2 with TRBJ1-5, with 7 bases fitting TRBD1. The V segment lost 2 bases and the J segment 11 bases; nucleotides outside the gene matches: 9. This CDR3 region has 14 residues. Germline V lookup: CDR1 SGHTA, CDR2 FQGNSA.

This clonotype was seen ten or more times. The chain couples TRBV24-1 to TRBJ2-3, with D uncertain. This CDR3 is built from 13 residues. Per germline, CDR1 KGHDR and CDR2 SFDVKD. Deletions cut 4 bases from V and 0 bases from J, with 4 bases between. DNA of the CDR3: TGTGCCACCAGTGAGGGGAGCACAGATACGCAGTATTTT. It codes for CATSEGSTDTQYF.